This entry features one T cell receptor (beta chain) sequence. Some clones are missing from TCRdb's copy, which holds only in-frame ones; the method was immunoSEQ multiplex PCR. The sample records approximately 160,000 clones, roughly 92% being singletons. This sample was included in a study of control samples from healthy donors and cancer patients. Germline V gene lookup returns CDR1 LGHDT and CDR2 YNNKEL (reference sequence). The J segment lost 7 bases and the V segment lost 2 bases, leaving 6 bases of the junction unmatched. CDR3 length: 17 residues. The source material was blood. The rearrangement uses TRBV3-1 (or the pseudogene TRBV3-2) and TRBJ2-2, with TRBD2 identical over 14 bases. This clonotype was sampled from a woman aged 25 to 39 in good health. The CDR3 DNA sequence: TGTGCCAGCAGCCAACCGACTAGCGGGAGGGGAGGCGGGGAGCTGTTTTTT. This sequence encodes CASSQPTSGRGGGELFF.